This TCR beta chain is from a study of control samples from healthy donors and cancer patients. The data were produced by immunoSEQ multiplex PCR, yet TCRdb's version contains in-frame clones alone and is incomplete. Counted here are more than 95,000 clones, 75% to 90% occurring once; the ten biggest clones make up 0.95% to 1.3%. Germline V gene data show CDR1 as MNHEY and CDR2 as SVGEGT. This CDR3 region has 13 residues. Trimming removed 8 bases at V and 4 bases at J, with 14 bases between. The sequenced sample was PBMCs. This clonotype originated in a woman aged 45-65 years with colorectal cancer. The chain links TRBV6-2 or TRBV6-3 to TRBJ1-2; D call uncertain. CDR3 region: CASGSATLYGYTF. DNA of the CDR3: TGTGCCAGCGGTTCCGCGACACTCTATGGCTACACCTTC.